A selection of T cell receptor beta chains follows, all from one sample in a study of cytomegalovirus exposure and HLA in healthy donors. Assay: immunoSEQ multiplex PCR; the TCRdb copy retains only in-frame clones and omits some. The sample contains about 150,000 clones, around 72% of which appear only once. The sequenced material came from PBMCs. The receptors here all came from a woman in her fifties or sixties in good health and CMV-seropositive. The CDR3 runs from the conserved cysteine through the conserved F or W. A D gene is named only where the DNA matches it firmly. Clone size is given for some rows only: seen once, a few or many times, or a class if the clone is expanded.

d_gene	j_gene	abundance	v_gene	CDR3nt	CDR3aa
.	TRBJ1-5	.	TRBV6-1	TGTGCCAGCAGGGAGAGCGGAAACAATCAGCCCCAGCATTTT	CASRESGNNQPQHF
.	TRBJ2-1	.	TRBV6-6	TGTGCCAGCAGTAACTACGGACACAACAATGAGCAGTTCTTC	CASSNYGHNNEQFF
TRBD1	TRBJ1-3	few	TRBV7-9	TGTGCCAGCAGCTTAGCACAGGGGGTCGCTGGAAACACCATATATTTT	CASSLAQGVAGNTIYF
.	TRBJ2-5	.	TRBV20-1	TGCAGTTCCCACCTCGGAGAGACCCAGTACTTC	CSSHLGETQYF
.	TRBJ2-2	.	TRBV7-2	TGTGCCAGCAGCCTCCGTCTAGCGTTCACCGGGGAGCTGTTTTTT	CASSLRLAFTGELFF
TRBD1	TRBJ1-2	.	TRBV30	TGTGCCTGGAGTGTTGGACAGGCCTCTAACTATGGCTACACCTTC	CAWSVGQASNYGYTF
TRBD1	TRBJ2-7	once	TRBV2	TGTGCCAGCGGTCCCTCTCGCGGGACAGGGGTCTACGAGCAGTACTTC	CASGPSRGTGVYEQYF
.	TRBJ1-1	.	TRBV18	TGTGCCAGCTCACCAGAACTCAACACTGAAGCTTTCTTT	CASSPELNTEAFF
.	TRBJ1-1	.	TRBV7-2	TGTGCCAGCAGCTTAGAGTTGGATCGCAGGGAAGCTTTCTTT	CASSLELDRREAFF
.	TRBJ2-7	once	TRBV27	TGTGCCAGCAGTGCCCTTACAGGTTCCTACGAGCAGTACTTC	CASSALTGSYEQYF
.	TRBJ1-1	.	TRBV18	TGTGCCAGCTCACCAAGGGACTCCCGATTGAACACTGAAGCTTTCTTT	CASSPRDSRLNTEAFF
TRBD2	TRBJ2-3	.	TRBV11-2	TGTGCCAGCAGCCCCCGACGGGGGGGGGCAGATACGCAGTATTTT	CASSPRRGGADTQYF
.	TRBJ2-5	.	TRBV30	TGTGCCTGGAGTGTAAGACTAGATCAAGAGACCCAGTACTTC	CAWSVRLDQETQYF
.	TRBJ1-1	.	TRBV6-1	TGTGCCAGCAGTGAAGCTTTGGGGGGACGATGGGAAGAAGCTTTCTTT	CASSEALGGRWEEAFF
.	TRBJ1-1	few	TRBV5-4	TGTGCCAGCAGCCCGTACTCGGGGTCCCCTGAAGCTTTCTTT	CASSPYSGSPEAFF